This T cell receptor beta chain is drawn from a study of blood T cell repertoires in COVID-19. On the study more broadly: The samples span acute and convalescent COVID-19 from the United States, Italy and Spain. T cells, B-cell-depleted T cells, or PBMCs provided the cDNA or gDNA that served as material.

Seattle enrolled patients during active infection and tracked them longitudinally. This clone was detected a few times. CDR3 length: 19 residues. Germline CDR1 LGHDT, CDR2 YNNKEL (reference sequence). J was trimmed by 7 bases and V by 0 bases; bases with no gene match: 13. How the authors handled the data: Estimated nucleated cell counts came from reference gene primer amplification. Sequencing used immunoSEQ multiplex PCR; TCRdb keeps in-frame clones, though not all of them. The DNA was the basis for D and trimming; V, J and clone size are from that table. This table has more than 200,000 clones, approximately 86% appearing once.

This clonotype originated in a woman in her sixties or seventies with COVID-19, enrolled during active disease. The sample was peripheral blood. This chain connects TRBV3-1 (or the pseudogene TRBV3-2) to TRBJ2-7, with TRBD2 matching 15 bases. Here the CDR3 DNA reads TGTGCCAGCAGCCAAGATATTGGATTTGGGACTAGCGGGAGGCGGGAGCAGTACTTC. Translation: CASSQDIGFGTSGRREQYF.